This TCR beta chain was identified during a study of T cell responses to AZD1222 COVID-19 vaccine. Pooled together were second doses at about 4 or about 12 weeks. On this clone: Its antigen is not identified.

Study conclusions and caveats: Unmutated variant regions are reportedly the target of nearly half of TCRs that are spike-specific. Clonal diversity may have been underestimated, and the donors were mostly white British, with more females than males. Spike as a whole was targeted by vaccine-associated CD4 TCRs, dominant at 160-218 and 743-854.

This CDR3 has 13 residues. With 5 bases clipped from V and 2 bases from J, the junction kept 6 bases outside the gene matches. Germline loops: CDR1 GTSNPN, CDR2 SVGIG (reference sequence). Method: immunoSEQ multiplex PCR; TCRdb's copy keeps in-frame clones and lacks some. Seen here are around 64,000 clones, approximately 83% observed once, and the top ten hold about 6%. This TCR was recovered from an adult who received the AZD1222 COVID-19 vaccine. Source: peripheral blood, taken 28 days after the second AZD1222 dose. The chain couples TRBV30 to TRBJ2-7; 7 bases fit TRBD1. In nucleotides, the CDR3 is TGTGCCTGGGACAGGACAGGCCCCTACGAGCAGTACTTC. Amino acid sequence: CAWDRTGPYEQYF.